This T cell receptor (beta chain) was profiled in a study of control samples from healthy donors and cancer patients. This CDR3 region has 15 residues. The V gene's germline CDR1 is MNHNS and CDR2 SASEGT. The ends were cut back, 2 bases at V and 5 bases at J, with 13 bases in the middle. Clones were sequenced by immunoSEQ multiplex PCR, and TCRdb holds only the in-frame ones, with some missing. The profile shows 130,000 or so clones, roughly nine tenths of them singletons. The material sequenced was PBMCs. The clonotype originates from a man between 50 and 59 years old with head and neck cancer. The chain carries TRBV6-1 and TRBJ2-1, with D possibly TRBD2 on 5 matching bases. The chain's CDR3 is CASSETSSGDNEQFF. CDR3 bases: TGTGCCAGCAGTGAAACCTCCAGCGGAGACAATGAGCAGTTCTTC.